This TCR beta chain is drawn from a study of OX40 agonist ivuxolimab in advanced cancers. Looking at the study overall: Antecedent anti-PD-1, anti-PD-L1 or anti-CTLA-4 therapy was permissible, with approximately 44% having received some.

Points on this clone: The antigen is unknown.

General study results and limits: Clonal expansion by week 6 occurred in CD4+ and CD8+ blood T cells (at 0.1 to 3.0 mg/kg). In general, CD8+ T cells held more expanded clones than CD4+ did, on average.

Profiled with immunoSEQ multiplex PCR; TCRdb holds only in-frame clones, not every one. The sample has fewer than 70,000 clones; roughly 87% are singletons. Individuals having autoimmune disease history or systemic immunosuppression were not enrolled. The CDR3 totals 17 residues. Germline loops: CDR1 SGHTA, CDR2 FQGNSA. J gave up 0 bases and V 1 base, and 6 bases lay outside the gene matches. The source is an adult with an advanced solid tumor such as melanoma, head and neck, liver or kidney cancer. The source material was CD4+ or CD8+ T cells sorted from blood, sampled in a trial of the OX40 agonist ivuxolimab. The chain combines TRBV7-2 with TRBJ2-7; 10 positions agree with TRBD2. The CDR3 spells CASSLVLLAGVSYEQYF. For the CDR3, the DNA is TGTGCCAGCAGCTTAGTTTTGCTAGCGGGAGTCTCCTACGAGCAGTACTTC.